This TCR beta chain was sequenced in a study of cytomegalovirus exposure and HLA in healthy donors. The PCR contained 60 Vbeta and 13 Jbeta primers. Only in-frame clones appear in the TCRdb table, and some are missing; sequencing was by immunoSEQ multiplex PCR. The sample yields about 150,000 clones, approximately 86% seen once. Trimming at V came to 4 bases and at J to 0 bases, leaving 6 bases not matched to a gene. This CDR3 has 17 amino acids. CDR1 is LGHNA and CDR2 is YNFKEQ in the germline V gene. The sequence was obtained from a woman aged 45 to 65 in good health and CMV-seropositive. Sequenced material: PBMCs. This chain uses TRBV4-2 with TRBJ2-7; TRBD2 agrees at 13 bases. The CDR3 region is CASSPRLAGGNSYEQYF. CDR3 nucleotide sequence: TGTGCCAGCAGCCCAAGACTAGCGGGGGGCAACTCCTACGAGCAGTACTTC.